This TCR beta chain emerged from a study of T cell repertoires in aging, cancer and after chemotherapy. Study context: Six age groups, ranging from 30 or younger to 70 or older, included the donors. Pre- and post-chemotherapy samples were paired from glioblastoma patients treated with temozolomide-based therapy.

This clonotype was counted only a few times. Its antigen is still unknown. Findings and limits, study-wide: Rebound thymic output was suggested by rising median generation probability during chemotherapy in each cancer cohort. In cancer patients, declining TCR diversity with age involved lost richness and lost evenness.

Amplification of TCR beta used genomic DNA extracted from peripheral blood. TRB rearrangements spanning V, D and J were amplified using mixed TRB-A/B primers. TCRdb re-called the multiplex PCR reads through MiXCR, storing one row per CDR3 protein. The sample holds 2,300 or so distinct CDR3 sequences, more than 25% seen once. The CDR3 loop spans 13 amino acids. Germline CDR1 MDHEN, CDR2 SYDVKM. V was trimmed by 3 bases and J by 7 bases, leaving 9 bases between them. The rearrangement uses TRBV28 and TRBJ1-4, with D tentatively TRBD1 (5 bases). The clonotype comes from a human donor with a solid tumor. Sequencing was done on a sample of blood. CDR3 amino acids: CASSFSGFEKLFF. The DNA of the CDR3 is TGTGCCAGCAGTTTTTCAGGGTTTGAAAAACTGTTTTTT.